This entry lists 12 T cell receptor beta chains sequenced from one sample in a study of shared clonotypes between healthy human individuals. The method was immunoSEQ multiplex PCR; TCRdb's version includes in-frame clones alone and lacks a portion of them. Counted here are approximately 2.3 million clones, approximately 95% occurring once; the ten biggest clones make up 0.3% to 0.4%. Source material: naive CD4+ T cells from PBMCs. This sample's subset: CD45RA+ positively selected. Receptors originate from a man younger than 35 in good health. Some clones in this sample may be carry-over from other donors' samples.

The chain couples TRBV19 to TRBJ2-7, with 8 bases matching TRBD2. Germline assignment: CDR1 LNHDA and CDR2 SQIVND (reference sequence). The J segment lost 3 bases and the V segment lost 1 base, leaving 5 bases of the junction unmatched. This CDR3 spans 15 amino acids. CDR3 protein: CASSIATAGVYEQYF. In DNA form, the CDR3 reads TGTGCCAGTAGTATAGCAACAGCGGGAGTCTACGAGCAGTACTTC.

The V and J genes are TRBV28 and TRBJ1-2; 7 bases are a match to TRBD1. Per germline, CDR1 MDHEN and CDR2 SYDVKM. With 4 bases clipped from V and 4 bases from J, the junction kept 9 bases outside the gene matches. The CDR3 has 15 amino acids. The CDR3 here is CASSWGQPRLYGYTF. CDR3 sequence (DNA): TGTGCCAGCAGTTGGGGACAGCCTCGACTCTATGGCTACACCTTC.

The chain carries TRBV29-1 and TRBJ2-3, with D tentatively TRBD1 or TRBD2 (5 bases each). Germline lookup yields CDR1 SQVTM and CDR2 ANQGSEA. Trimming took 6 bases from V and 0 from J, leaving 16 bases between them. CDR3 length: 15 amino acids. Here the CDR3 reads CSVGSRGASTDTQYF. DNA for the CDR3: TGCAGCGTCGGGTCTCGGGGCGCGAGCACAGATACGCAGTATTTT.

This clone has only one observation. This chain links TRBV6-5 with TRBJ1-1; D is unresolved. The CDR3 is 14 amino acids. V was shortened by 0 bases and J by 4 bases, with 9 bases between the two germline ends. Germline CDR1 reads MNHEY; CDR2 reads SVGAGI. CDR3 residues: CASSYSAGLTEAFF. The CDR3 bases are TGTGCCAGCAGTTACTCGGCCGGGCTCACTGAAGCTTTCTTT.

Here the CDR3 reads CASSSYTELFF. CDR3 nucleotides: TGTGCCAGCAGCTCATATACCGAGCTGTTTTTT. V gene TRBV5-6 combines with J gene TRBJ2-2; no definite D call. Per the germline V gene, CDR1 is SGHDT and CDR2 is YYEEEE. V lost 3 bases and J 11 bases, leaving 8 bases between the germline ends. The CDR3 consists of 11 residues.

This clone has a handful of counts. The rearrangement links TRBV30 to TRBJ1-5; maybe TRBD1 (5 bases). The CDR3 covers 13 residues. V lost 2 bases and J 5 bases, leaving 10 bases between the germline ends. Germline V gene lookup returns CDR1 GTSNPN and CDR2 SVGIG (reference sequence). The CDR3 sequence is CAWSHGGDQPQHF. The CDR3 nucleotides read TGTGCCTGGAGTCACGGGGGGGATCAGCCCCAGCATTTT.

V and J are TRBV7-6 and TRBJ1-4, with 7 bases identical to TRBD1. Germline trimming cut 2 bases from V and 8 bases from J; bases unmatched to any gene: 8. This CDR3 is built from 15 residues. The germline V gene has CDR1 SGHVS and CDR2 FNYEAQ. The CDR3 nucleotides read TGTGCCAGCAGCTTAAAACAGGGGTTGAGAGAAAAACTGTTTTTT. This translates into CASSLKQGLREKLFF.

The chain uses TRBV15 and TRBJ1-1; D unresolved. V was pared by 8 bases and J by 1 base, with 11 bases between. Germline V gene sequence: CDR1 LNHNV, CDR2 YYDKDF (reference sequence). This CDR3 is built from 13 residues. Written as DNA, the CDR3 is TGTGCCACCTACTCCCCGGAGAACACTGAAGCTTTCTTT. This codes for CATYSPENTEAFF.

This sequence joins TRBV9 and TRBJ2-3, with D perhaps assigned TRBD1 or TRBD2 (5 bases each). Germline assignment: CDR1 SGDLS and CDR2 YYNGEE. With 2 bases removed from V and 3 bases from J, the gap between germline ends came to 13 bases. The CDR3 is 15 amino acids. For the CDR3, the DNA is TGTGCCAGCAGCGTGGGACCCCTCGCTACAGATACGCAGTATTTT. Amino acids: CASSVGPLATDTQYF. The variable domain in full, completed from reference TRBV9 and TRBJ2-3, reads DSGVTQTPKHLITATGQRVTLRCSPRSGDLSVYWYQQSLDQGLQFLIQYYNGEERAKGNILERFSAQQFPDLHSELNLSSLELGDSALYFCASSVGPLATDTQYFGPGTRLTVL.

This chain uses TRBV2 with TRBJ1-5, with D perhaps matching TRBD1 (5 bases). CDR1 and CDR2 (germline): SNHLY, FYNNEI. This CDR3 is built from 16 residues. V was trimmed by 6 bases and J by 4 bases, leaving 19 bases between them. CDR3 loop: CASRGPTVGKNQPQHF. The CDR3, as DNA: TGTGCCAGCAGGGGACCAACAGTTGGGAAAAATCAGCCCCAGCATTTT.

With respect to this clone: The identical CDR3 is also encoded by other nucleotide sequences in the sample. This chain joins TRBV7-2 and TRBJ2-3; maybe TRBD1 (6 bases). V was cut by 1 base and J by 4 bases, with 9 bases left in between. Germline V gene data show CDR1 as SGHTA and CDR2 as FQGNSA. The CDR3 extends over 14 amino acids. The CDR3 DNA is TGTGCCAGCAGCTTAGACAGGGTGGCAGATACGCAGTATTTT. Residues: CASSLDRVADTQYF.

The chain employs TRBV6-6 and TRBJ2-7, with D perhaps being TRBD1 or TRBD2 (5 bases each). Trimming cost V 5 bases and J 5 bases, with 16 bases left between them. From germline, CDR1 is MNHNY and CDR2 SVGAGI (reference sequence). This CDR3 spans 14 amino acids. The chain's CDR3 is CASSPPGRVHEQYF. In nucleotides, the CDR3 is TGTGCCAGCAGTCCGCCAGGGCGGGTCCACGAGCAGTACTTC.